The 24 T cell receptor beta chains in this list originate from one sample, sequenced in a study of CD8 T cells in ankylosing spondylitis. MiXCR, run by TCRdb on the 5' RACE reads, gives a single entry per CDR3 protein. The sample shows fewer than 350,000 distinct CDR3 sequences, around 10% of them seen only once. Specimen: blood, either unsorted or a sorted T cell fraction (not recorded which). The receptors derive from a female donor with ankylosing spondylitis or in good health (not recorded which).

This clonotype was observed a few times. The chain employs TRBV20-1 and TRBJ1-5; 7 nucleotides agree with TRBD1. The germline V gene encodes CDR1 DFQATT and CDR2 SNEGSKA (reference sequence). Trimming cost V 0 bases and J 8 bases; bases outside gene matches: 7. The CDR3 extends over 14 amino acids. In DNA, the CDR3 is TGCAGTGCTAGAGATAGAGGGGGCATTGAGCCCCAGCATTTT. It codes for CSARDRGGIEPQHF.

At least ten counts were recorded for this clonotype. The J gene is TRBJ1-6, the V gene TRBV15; D is ambiguous. Germline CDR1 is LNHNV and CDR2 is YYDKDF (reference sequence). Trimming left V 0 bases short and J 6 bases short, with 9 bases between. The CDR3 spans 15 residues. The CDR3 DNA sequence: TGTGCCACCAGCAGAGATCGGACCCGTAATTCACCCCTCCACTTT. Encoded protein: CATSRDRTRNSPLHF.

The table lists this clonotype with a few counts. The J gene is TRBJ2-7, the V gene TRBV5-1, with 7 nucleotides matching TRBD1. CDR1 is SGHRS, CDR2 YFSETQ, per germline. The V segment lost 0 bases and the J segment 3 bases; nucleotides outside the gene matches: 9. This CDR3 contains 16 residues. The CDR3 region has the DNA TGCGCCAGCAGCTTGGGGCCCCGAGACAGGGACTACGAGCAGTACTTC. This translates into CASSLGPRDRDYEQYF.

This clonotype was detected ten times or more. The V call is TRBV20-1, the J call TRBJ2-4; perhaps TRBD2 as D (5 bases). The germline V and J ends were trimmed by 6 bases and 0 bases, with 12 bases remaining between them. The CDR3 spans 14 residues. The V gene's germline CDR1 is DFQATT and CDR2 SNEGSKA (reference sequence). DNA for the CDR3: TGCAGTGCCCTAAGCGGTCCAGCCAAAAACATTCAGTACTTC. Its protein is CSALSGPAKNIQYF.

The chain carries TRBV5-5 and TRBJ2-1, with TRBD1 matching over 10 bases. This CDR3 has 14 residues. V trimming: 4 bases; J trimming: 6 bases; junction bases outside the gene matches: 4. Germline V CDR1 and CDR2: SGHKS, YYEKEE (reference sequence). Written as DNA, the CDR3 is TGTGCCAGCAGCGTTAGACAGGGGGCCAATGAGCAGTTCTTC. It is translated as CASSVRQGANEQFF.

The CDR3 here is CSAQAGVGEQYF. The CDR3 coding sequence is TGCAGTGCACAAGCGGGAGTTGGCGAGCAGTACTTC. The chain combines TRBV20-1 with TRBJ2-7; 8 nucleotides align to TRBD2. With V trimmed by 6 bases and J by 6 bases, 7 bases remained unmatched. CDR1 and CDR2 from the germline V gene are DFQATT and SNEGSKA (reference sequence). This CDR3 has 12 amino acids.

The chain is built from TRBV7-9 and TRBJ1-6; perhaps TRBD1 as D (5 bases). V was cut by 5 bases and J by 8 bases, with 13 bases left in between. The CDR3 has 14 residues. Germline values: CDR1 SEHNR, CDR2 FQNEAQ (reference sequence). This chain's CDR3 is CASSSSGPYSPLHF. CDR3 DNA sequence: TGTGCCAGCAGCAGTTCGGGACCATATTCACCCCTCCACTTT.

This clonotype was counted a few times. The gene calls are TRBV5-1 and TRBJ2-3; no definite D call. Germline-derived CDR1 and CDR2 are SGHRS and YFSETQ. V was shortened by 4 bases and J by 2 bases, with 17 bases between the two germline ends. This CDR3 is built from 16 residues. The CDR3 coding sequence is TGCGCCAGCAGCCCCCGGGTTGGATCTGACACAGATACGCAGTATTTT. This gives the protein CASSPRVGSDTDTQYF.

This clonotype was seen at least ten times. The CDR3 DNA reads as TGCAGTGCTTGCACAGCCTCTTACGAGCAGTACTTC. It specifies CSACTASYEQYF. V and J are TRBV20-1 and TRBJ2-7; D not certain. Trimming removed 5 bases from V and 4 bases from J, with 12 bases in between. There are 12 residues in the CDR3. CDR1 and CDR2 (germline): DFQATT, SNEGSKA (reference sequence).

This clonotype was detected many times. This chain joins TRBV19 and TRBJ2-1, with 7 positions matching TRBD1. CDR3 length: 13 amino acids. The germline V gene encodes CDR1 LNHDA and CDR2 SQIVND (reference sequence). The V gene end was trimmed by 4 bases and the J gene end by 5 bases; junction bases not matched to a gene: 2. The DNA of the CDR3 is TGTGCCAGTAGTACGACAGGGAACAATGAGCAGTTCTTC. This translates into CASSTTGNNEQFF.

The CDR3 nucleotides are TGTGCCAGCAGCGTAACCCCTGCAGGGTACGAGCAGTACTTC. Its translation is CASSVTPAGYEQYF. V gene TRBV9 combines with J gene TRBJ2-7, with TRBD1 as a possible D gene (5 bases). The CDR3 is 14 residues long. The ends were cut back, 1 base at V and 4 bases at J, with 12 bases in the middle. The germline V gene has CDR1 SGDLS and CDR2 YYNGEE.

This clonotype has ten or more counts. The rearrangement uses TRBV27 and TRBJ2-7; 9 bases are shared with TRBD1. CDR3 size: 14 residues. V was pared by 2 bases and J by 4 bases, with 3 bases of the junction left unmatched. CDR1 and CDR2 from the germline V gene are MNHEY and SMNVEV (reference sequence). The DNA of the CDR3 is TGTGCCAGCAGTTTAGGGGGGACAGGGTACGAGCAGTACTTC. Residues: CASSLGGTGYEQYF.

The chain combines TRBV12-3 or TRBV12-4 with TRBJ2-7; tentative D call: TRBD2 (7 bases). This CDR3 contains 15 residues. V was shortened by 7 bases and J by 5 bases, with 21 bases between the two germline ends. CDR3 sequence (DNA): TGTGCCAGCACCCGTCAAGGGGGGGGCCTTAACGAGCAGTACTTC. Its translation is CASTRQGGGLNEQYF.

Ten or more counts support this clonotype. This chain uses TRBV20-1 with TRBJ1-2; 8 nucleotides line up with TRBD1. The CDR3 has 13 amino acids. V lost 5 bases and J lost 7; bases outside the gene matches: 9. Germline CDR1 and CDR2: DFQATT and SNEGSKA (reference sequence). The CDR3 protein is CSAGQGNRPGYTF. CDR3 in DNA: TGCAGTGCTGGACAGGGCAACCGTCCTGGCTACACCTTC.

This clonotype showed up many times. The rearrangement links TRBV24-1 to TRBJ2-1, with 8 bases identical to TRBD2. Germline CDR1 KGHDR, CDR2 SFDVKD. CDR3 length equals 15 residues. The ends lost 3 bases at V and 6 bases at J; junction bases unmatched: 6. The CDR3 region is CATSDVAGNGNEQFF. The CDR3 coding sequence is TGTGCCACCAGTGATGTAGCGGGGAACGGCAATGAGCAGTTCTTC.

In this sample, this clonotype turned up many times. V gene TRBV6-1 combines with J gene TRBJ1-6, with 7 bases aligning to TRBD1. This CDR3 region has 16 residues. CDR1 is MNHNS and CDR2 is SASEGT in the germline V gene. Trimming cost V 2 bases and J 7 bases; bases outside gene matches: 8. The DNA for the CDR3 is TGTGCCAGCAGTGAATACAGGGGTATAGCGAATTCACCCCTCCACTTT. It is translated as CASSEYRGIANSPLHF.

The chain links TRBV27 to TRBJ1-1; the match to TRBD1 covers 7 bases. The CDR3 contains 14 residues. V shed 2 bases and J 6 bases; nucleotides not matched to a gene: 6. Germline V gene sequence: CDR1 MNHEY, CDR2 SMNVEV (reference sequence). CDR3 amino acids: CASSLQGGLAEAFF. CDR3 DNA: TGTGCCAGCAGTTTACAGGGGGGTCTCGCTGAAGCTTTCTTT.

Only a few counts were recorded for this clonotype. The V gene is TRBV7-9, the J gene TRBJ2-5, with a possible D match to TRBD2 (5 bases). The ends were cut back, 6 bases at V and 4 bases at J, with 9 bases in the middle. CDR3 size: 12 residues. Germline V gene sequence: CDR1 SEHNR, CDR2 FQNEAQ (reference sequence). The CDR3 sequence: CASRRAGETQYF. The CDR3 coding sequence is TGTGCCAGCAGGCGGGCCGGAGAGACCCAGTACTTC.

This clonotype has only a few counts. The rearrangement links TRBV20-1 to TRBJ2-7; 9 nucleotides align to TRBD1. Per the germline V gene, CDR1 is DFQATT and CDR2 is SNEGSKA (reference sequence). The CDR3 consists of 12 residues. Trimming took 5 bases from V and 9 from J; bases not matched to a gene: 8. The DNA for the CDR3 is TGCAGTGCTCAGGTGGGACAGGGATTGCAGTACTTC. This translates into CSAQVGQGLQYF.

This clonotype was counted a few times. The chain joins TRBV15 to TRBJ1-6, with D tentatively TRBD1 (6 bases). The CDR3 loop spans 16 amino acids. Trimming took off 0 bases at V and 10 bases at J, with 16 bases between the two ends. Germline CDR1 reads LNHNV; CDR2 reads YYDKDF (reference sequence). CDR3 sequence reads: CATSRDGRGHRSPLHF. The CDR3 coding sequence is TGTGCCACCAGCAGAGATGGTCGGGGGCATAGATCACCCCTCCACTTT.

V is TRBV5-1 and J is TRBJ2-3, with TRBD1 as a possible D gene (6 bases). CDR1 and CDR2 (germline): SGHRS, YFSETQ. This CDR3 has 14 residues. Deletions cut 3 bases from V and 2 bases from J, with 10 bases between. The CDR3 nucleotides read TGCGCCAGCAGCTCCGGACAGACCACAGATACGCAGTATTTT. As protein: CASSSGQTTDTQYF. The full variable domain, its missing parts supplied by reference TRBV5-1 and TRBJ2-3, is KAGVTQTPRYLIKTRGQQVTLSCSPISGHRSVSWYQQTPGQGLQFLFEYFSETQRNKGNFPGRFSGRQFSNSRSEMNVSTLELGDSALYLCASSSGQTTDTQYFGPGTRLTVL.

The rearrangement links TRBV29-1 to TRBJ2-3, with D unresolved. V was pared by 5 bases and J by 0 bases, with 18 bases between. Per the germline V gene, CDR1 is SQVTM and CDR2 is ANQGSEA. This CDR3 is built from 16 residues. The CDR3 here is CSVSRVPETSTDTQYF. The CDR3 region has the DNA TGCAGCGTTTCCCGGGTCCCAGAAACTAGCACAGATACGCAGTATTTT.

The table lists this clonotype with many counts. V is TRBV12-3 or TRBV12-4 and J is TRBJ2-5; 9 bases are a match to TRBD1. The CDR3 length is 16 residues. The junction had 13 bases not matched to a gene; V was cut back by 6 bases and J by 5 bases. The CDR3 nucleotides read TGTGCCAGCAGACTCCGAGGGACAGGGATGGCGGAGACCCAGTACTTC. This translates into CASRLRGTGMAETQYF.

This clonotype came up many times. The rearrangement links TRBV12-3 or TRBV12-4 to TRBJ2-3; 8 nucleotides agree with TRBD1. Trimming at V came to 3 bases and at J to 2 bases, leaving 4 bases not matched to a gene. The CDR3 length is 15 residues. DNA of the CDR3: TGTGCCAGCAGTTTCGACAGGGGTGACACAGATACGCAGTATTTT. Protein product: CASSFDRGDTDTQYF.